The 13 T cell receptor beta chains presented below share a single source sample, sequenced in a study of human T cells and chemical hapten exposure. TCRdb re-derived calls from the RACE reads in MiXCR, one entry per CDR3 protein. The sample consists of about 120,000 distinct CDR3 sequences, 11% of them appearing once. Time point meaning: patch test 3, about 24 weeks after DPC sensitization. Noted treatment: therapeutic diphenylcyclopropenone sensitization with weekly scalp DPC. The specimen comprised whole blood, sampled in connection with sensitization to the hapten diphenylcyclopropenone (DPC). These receptors all come from a woman in her forties or fifties with alopecia areata. Some clones in this sample may be carry-over from other donors' samples.

V usage is TRBV11-3 and J usage is TRBJ2-3, with D unresolved. The CDR3 spans 13 residues. The germline V and J ends were trimmed by 0 bases and 6 bases, with 7 bases remaining between them. The germline V gene encodes CDR1 SGHNT and CDR2 YENEEA. This chain's CDR3 is CASSLDRVDTQYF. The CDR3 region has the DNA TGTGCCAGCAGCTTAGATCGAGTGGATACGCAGTATTTT.

This clonotype was recorded many times. This chain links TRBV12-3 or TRBV12-4 with TRBJ1-1, with D uncertain. CDR3 length equals 15 residues. Trimming removed 6 bases at V and 1 base at J, with 15 bases between. CDR3 nucleotide sequence: TGTGCCAGCAGGGTTGGAGGCGGAGGGAACACTGAAGCTTTCTTT. This sequence encodes CASRVGGGGNTEAFF.

The CDR3 loop reads CAWSPDGVYGYTF. In DNA, the CDR3 is TGTGCCTGGAGTCCGGACGGGGTCTATGGCTACACCTTC. The chain employs TRBV30 and TRBJ1-2, with D unresolved. The ends were cut back, 2 bases at V and 4 bases at J, with 11 bases in the middle. The CDR3 has 13 residues. Germline lookup yields CDR1 GTSNPN and CDR2 SVGIG (reference sequence).

This clonotype was picked up a small number of times. The rearrangement uses TRBV2 and TRBJ1-5; TRBD1 aligns across 8 bases. Trimming removed 8 bases from V and 4 bases from J; junction bases left unmatched: 4. The germline gives CDR1 SNHLY, CDR2 FYNNEI. The CDR3 is made up of 13 amino acids. CDR3 coding DNA: TGTGCCAGCGGGGGGGACAGGAATCAGCCCCAGCATTTT. Amino acid sequence: CASGGDRNQPQHF.

This clonotype was observed a few times. CDR3 DNA sequence: TGTGCCAGCAGTCCCTTCGACAGGTACTATGGCTACACCTTC. It is translated as CASSPFDRYYGYTF. The rearrangement links TRBV6-2 or TRBV6-3 to TRBJ1-2, with D possibly being TRBD1 (6 bases). V lost 5 bases and J lost 3, with 13 bases in between. This CDR3 has 14 amino acids. Germline-derived CDR1 and CDR2 are MNHEY and SVGEGT.

This clonotype was seen a few times. The chain is built from TRBV12-3 or TRBV12-4 and TRBJ2-7; TRBD1 matches at 9 bases. After removal of 5 bases from V and 2 bases from J, the junction contained 7 bases not matched to a gene. The CDR3 spans 15 residues. This CDR3 is CASSPDRGYPYEQYF. The CDR3 DNA sequence: TGTGCCAGCAGTCCAGACAGGGGGTACCCCTACGAGCAGTACTTC.

The chain joins TRBV2 to TRBJ2-1; TRBD2 agrees at 9 bases. J lost 5 bases, V lost 6 bases, and 5 bases had no gene match. The CDR3 has 14 amino acids. Germline V gene data show CDR1 as SNHLY and CDR2 as FYNNEI. Here the CDR3 DNA reads TGTGCCAGCAGCCGACTAGCGGAACACAATGAGCAGTTCTTC. It translates to CASSRLAEHNEQFF.

This chain uses TRBV2 with TRBJ1-2, with D maybe TRBD1 (5 bases). This CDR3 has 14 amino acids. Trimming removed 6 bases at V and 2 bases at J, with 13 bases between. Germline CDR1 SNHLY, CDR2 FYNNEI. For the CDR3, the DNA is TGTGCCAGCAGATCCGGGACGGAAAACTATGGCTACACCTTC. This sequence encodes CASRSGTENYGYTF.

This clonotype has more than one count but fewer than ten. The rearrangement uses TRBV29-1 and TRBJ1-1, with TRBD1 matching 7 bases. Germline lookup yields CDR1 SQVTM and CDR2 ANQGSEA. CDR3 size: 11 residues. V dropped 6 bases and J dropped 7; count of bases not matched to a gene: 5. The CDR3 loop reads CSVMGQHEAFF. In nucleotides, the CDR3 is TGCAGCGTCATGGGACAGCATGAAGCTTTCTTT. Full variable domain (missing parts from reference TRBV29-1 and TRBJ1-1): SAVISQKPSRDICQRGTSLTIQCQVDSQVTMMFWYRQQPGQSLTLIATANQGSEATYESGFVIDKFPISRPNLTFSTLTVSNMSPEDSSIYLCSVMGQHEAFFGQGTRLTVV.

This clonotype has at least ten counts. The chain couples TRBV24-1 to TRBJ2-1; 14 bases are a match to TRBD2. V was clipped by 3 bases and J by 8 bases; unmatched bases: 2. From germline, CDR1 is KGHDR and CDR2 SFDVKD. This CDR3 has 15 residues. CDR3 nucleotides: TGTGCCACCAGTGATGGGGGACTAGCGGGAGATGAGCAGTTCTTC. Amino acids: CATSDGGLAGDEQFF.

At least ten counts were recorded for this clonotype. V gene TRBV20-1 combines with J gene TRBJ1-6, with a tentative D call TRBD1 (6 bases). Germline-derived CDR1 and CDR2 are DFQATT and SNEGSKA (reference sequence). Trimming left V 3 bases short and J 11 bases short, with 20 bases between. The CDR3 consists of 15 residues. The CDR3 is CSARDGGPKTAPLHF. The CDR3 DNA reads as TGCAGTGCTAGGGACGGGGGGCCTAAAACGGCACCCCTCCACTTT.

In this sample, this clonotype turned up a few times. The chain recombines TRBV5-4 with TRBJ2-6; TRBD1 is a possible D gene (6 bases). The CDR3 extends over 15 amino acids. Trimming stripped 4 bases from V and 3 bases from J, with 11 bases between. Germline loops: CDR1 SGHNT, CDR2 YYREEE (reference sequence). The CDR3 nucleotides read TGTGCCAGCAGCATTACAGGGAGTGGGGCCAACGTCCTGACTTTC. It translates to CASSITGSGANVLTF.

This clonotype was picked up many times. The chain joins TRBV10-3 to TRBJ2-1; TRBD2 is a possible D gene (6 bases). Trimming left V 0 bases short and J 10 bases short, with 10 bases between. The CDR3 loop spans 13 amino acids. Looked up from germline, CDR1 is ENHRY and CDR2 is SYGVKD. The CDR3: CAISESVGREQFF. The CDR3 nucleotides are TGTGCCATCAGTGAGTCGGTTGGGAGGGAGCAGTTCTTC.